The T cell receptor (beta chain) described here comes from a study of cytomegalovirus exposure and HLA in healthy donors. Points from the study as a whole: The investigators catalogued some 150 TCR beta chains as cytomegalovirus-associated. That first-cohort TCR clusters tended to co-occur in the roughly 110 validation repertoires was found in a later analysis.

The donors were members of the validation cohort comprising roughly 130 subjects, separate from the roughly 730-subject first cohort. Points on this clone: No antigen is known for it.

Data came from immunoSEQ multiplex PCR; TCRdb stores just in-frame clones and leaves some out. The sample yields roughly 100,000 clones, more than 85% seen once. The CDR3 runs to 14 residues. V dropped 4 bases and J dropped 3; count of bases not matched to a gene: 4. Germline values: CDR1 GTSNPN, CDR2 SVGIG (reference sequence). This chain uses TRBV30 with TRBJ2-2; 8 nucleotides match TRBD2. Sequenced: PBMCs. This sequence was found in a woman aged 18-30 years in good health and CMV-seropositive. The CDR3, as DNA: TGTGCCTGGACAGCGGGAGTCCACACCGGGGAGCTGTTTTTT. Translation: CAWTAGVHTGELFF.